Listed below are T cell receptor beta chains from one sample, sequenced in a study of cytomegalovirus exposure and HLA in healthy donors. Generated by immunoSEQ multiplex PCR, the TCRdb table keeps only in-frame clones and is missing some. In the table there are some 150,000 clones, about four fifths of which are singletons. The sample consisted of PBMCs. Every receptor here comes from a man aged 35-49 years in good health and CMV-seropositive. The CDR3 runs from the conserved cysteine through the conserved F or W. A D gene is named only where the DNA matches it firmly. Size is stated for part of the rows, as once, few or many counts, or as a class when the clone is expanded.

CDR3: CASSLGLADASETQYF
DNA: TGCGCCAGCAGCTTGGGACTAGCGGACGCCAGCGAGACCCAGTACTTC
D: TRBD2
size: .
J: TRBJ2-5
V: TRBV5-1

CDR3: CASSFFDTDTGELFF
DNA: TGCGCCAGCAGCTTCTTTGACACTGACACCGGGGAGCTGTTTTTT
D: .
size: .
J: TRBJ2-2
V: TRBV5-1

CDR3: CAWSAATPGTSPLHF
DNA: TGTGCCTGGAGTGCCGCGACCCCAGGTACTTCACCCCTCCACTTT
D: .
size: .
J: TRBJ1-6
V: TRBV30

CDR3: CASSLQTPSTEAFF
DNA: TGTGCCAGCAGTCTCCAGACACCGTCTACTGAAGCTTTCTTT
D: .
size: .
J: TRBJ1-1
V: TRBV6-5

CDR3: CASSPGRGLNTEAFF
DNA: TGTGCCAGCAGCCCAGGCAGGGGGCTGAACACTGAAGCTTTCTTT
D: TRBD1
size: .
J: TRBJ1-1
V: TRBV7-9

CDR3: CASSPWTGEETQYF
DNA: TGTGCCAGCTCACCATGGACAGGGGAAGAGACCCAGTACTTC
D: TRBD1
size: .
J: TRBJ2-5
V: TRBV18

CDR3: CASSYGWGTSVGRANEQYF
DNA: TGTGCCAGCAGCTATGGATGGGGGACTAGCGTTGGGAGGGCCAACGAGCAGTACTTC
D: TRBD2
size: .
J: TRBJ2-7
V: TRBV5-6

CDR3: CASSYGTSEGYGYTF
DNA: TGTGCCAGCAGTTACGGGACATCCGAGGGCTATGGCTACACCTTC
D: .
size: .
J: TRBJ1-2
V: TRBV6-5

CDR3: CASSVPGTTAYEQYF
DNA: TGTGCCAGCAGTGTCCCCGGGACTACAGCCTACGAGCAGTACTTC
D: TRBD2
size: .
J: TRBJ2-7
V: TRBV25-1

CDR3: CASSDFAAGWSSYNSPLHF
DNA: TGTGCCAGCAGCGACTTTGCGGCGGGTTGGAGCTCCTATAATTCACCCCTCCACTTT
D: .
size: .
J: TRBJ1-6
V: TRBV5-6

CDR3: CASSPLQGALSYNEQFF
DNA: TGTGCCAGCAGCCCCCTACAGGGGGCTCTGTCCTACAATGAGCAGTTCTTC
D: TRBD1
size: once
J: TRBJ2-1
V: TRBV7-7

CDR3: CASRLFLRGTSYEQYF
DNA: TGTGCAAGTCGCTTATTCTTGCGGGGGACTTCCTACGAGCAGTACTTC
D: .
size: .
J: TRBJ2-7
V: TRBV12-2

CDR3: CASSLGLAGDEQFF
DNA: TGCGCCAGCAGCTTAGGACTAGCGGGAGACGAGCAGTTCTTC
D: TRBD2
size: .
J: TRBJ2-1
V: TRBV5-1

CDR3: CASTASGRASGETQYF
DNA: TGTGCCAGCACCGCGAGCGGGAGGGCCTCTGGGGAGACCCAGTACTTC
D: TRBD2
size: .
J: TRBJ2-5
V: TRBV2

CDR3: CAWSRHRGGTEAFF
DNA: TGTGCCTGGAGCCGACACAGGGGAGGCACTGAAGCTTTCTTT
D: TRBD1
size: once
J: TRBJ1-1
V: TRBV30

CDR3: CASTGGQGTYNSPLHF
DNA: TGTGCCAGCACAGGCGGACAGGGGACCTATAATTCACCCCTCCACTTT
D: TRBD1
size: .
J: TRBJ1-6
V: TRBV5-4

CDR3: CASSERFSAGREQYF
DNA: TGTGCCAGCAGTGAACGTTTTTCAGCGGGCCGCGAGCAGTACTTC
D: .
size: .
J: TRBJ2-7
V: TRBV6-1

CDR3: CASSRGTGRGTEAFF
DNA: TGTGCCAGCAGCAGGGGGACAGGGCGCGGCACTGAAGCTTTCTTT
D: TRBD1
size: .
J: TRBJ1-1
V: TRBV5-4

CDR3: CASSKSDRGFGNQPQHF
DNA: TGTGCCAGCAGTAAATCCGACAGGGGCTTTGGCAATCAGCCCCAGCATTTT
D: TRBD1
size: .
J: TRBJ1-5
V: TRBV27

CDR3: CASSRDPGTSLEQYF
DNA: TGCGCCAGCAGCCGGGACCCCGGGACTAGTCTCGAGCAGTACTTC
D: TRBD2
size: once
J: TRBJ2-7
V: TRBV4-3

CDR3: CASSPRVMNTEAFF
DNA: TGTGCCAGCTCACCACGAGTGATGAACACTGAAGCTTTCTTT
D: .
size: .
J: TRBJ1-1
V: TRBV18

CDR3: CASSYGDSLTYEQYF
DNA: TGTGCCAGCAGTTACGGGGACTCCTTAACCTACGAGCAGTACTTC
D: .
size: .
J: TRBJ2-7
V: TRBV6-5

CDR3: CASSPRDSRQYF
DNA: TGTGCCAGCAGCCCACGGGACAGCCGGCAGTACTTC
D: TRBD1
size: .
J: TRBJ2-5
V: TRBV7-9

CDR3: CASSPTEPGVKGYTF
DNA: TGCGCCAGCAGCCCGACAGAACCAGGGGTCAAAGGCTACACCTTC
D: .
size: .
J: TRBJ1-2
V: TRBV5-1

CDR3: CASSPDGGIGSYEQYF
DNA: TGTGCCAGCAGCCCAGACGGGGGAATCGGCTCCTACGAGCAGTACTTC
D: .
size: .
J: TRBJ2-7
V: TRBV7-8

CDR3: CASSRLAGRDEQFF
DNA: TGTGCCAGCAGCCGACTAGCGGGTCGAGATGAGCAGTTCTTC
D: TRBD2
size: .
J: TRBJ2-1
V: TRBV7-8

CDR3: CASSEGQQGFNYGYTF
DNA: TGTGCCAGCAGTGAGGGGCAACAGGGCTTTAACTATGGCTACACCTTC
D: .
size: .
J: TRBJ1-2
V: TRBV25-1

CDR3: CASSEGQGILNEKLFF
DNA: TGCGCCAGCAGCGAGGGACAGGGGATCCTTAATGAAAAACTGTTTTTT
D: TRBD1
size: .
J: TRBJ1-4
V: TRBV5-1

CDR3: CASSLQGSGGQETQYF
DNA: TGCGCCAGCAGCTTGCAGGGTAGCGGGGGCCAAGAGACCCAGTACTTC
D: TRBD2
size: .
J: TRBJ2-5
V: TRBV5-1